The 18 T cell receptor beta chains given below trace back to one sample, sequenced in a study of cytomegalovirus exposure and HLA in healthy donors. This PCR relied on a set of 60 Vbeta primers and 13 Jbeta primers. Profiling relied on immunoSEQ multiplex PCR, and the TCRdb table lists in-frame clones only, not all of them. This sample has roughly 160,000 clones, with roughly four fifths found just once. The sample was PBMCs. The receptors were sampled from a man in his 60s in good health and CMV-seronegative.

This chain connects TRBV10-2 to TRBJ2-3; TRBD2 aligns across 8 bases. V lost 6 bases, J lost 6 bases, and 8 bases stayed unmatched. CDR3 length equals 14 residues. The germline CDR1 and CDR2 sequences are WSHSY and SAAADI. In nucleotides, the CDR3 is TGCGCCAGCAGGCCCGGGGGGGCCGGGGATACGCAGTATTTT. Amino acid sequence: CASRPGGAGDTQYF.

This clone was observed a few times. Its ends do not fully match the called genes, so a read error is possible. This chain joins TRBV7-9 and TRBJ1-4, with D unclear. This CDR3 has 15 residues. Germline V CDR1 and CDR2: SEHNR, FQNEAQ (reference sequence). The DNA of the CDR3 is TGTTCCAGCTCTTCAGAGGGTTTCGGTGGAGAAAAACTGTTTTTT. Its protein is CSSSSEGFGGEKLFF.

This chain links TRBV19 with TRBJ1-2; 7 bases are a match to TRBD1. The CDR3 is made up of 14 amino acids. CDR1 and CDR2 (germline): LNHDA, SQIVND (reference sequence). The V gene end was trimmed by 4 bases and the J gene end by 8 bases; junction bases not matched to a gene: 10. This CDR3 reads CASSRTGPDTGYTF. The DNA of the CDR3 is TGTGCCAGTAGTAGGACAGGCCCTGATACAGGCTACACCTTC.

In this sample, this clone turned up a few times. The chain carries TRBV7-9 and TRBJ1-3; D call uncertain. This CDR3 has 13 residues. Trimming shortened V by 5 bases and J by 2 bases, and 7 bases separated the two germline ends. CDR1 SEHNR and CDR2 FQNEAQ come from the germline V gene (reference sequence). Here the CDR3 DNA reads TGTGCCAGCAGCATATGGCCTGGAAACACCATATATTTT. Translated, it gives CASSIWPGNTIYF.

A remark on this clone: The same CDR3 can be traced to other DNA sequences in this sample. The chain combines TRBV5-1 with TRBJ1-2; 8 bases are shared with TRBD1. The germline V gene encodes CDR1 SGHRS and CDR2 YFSETQ. This CDR3 is built from 12 residues. The V gene end was trimmed by 4 bases and the J gene end by 8 bases; junction bases not matched to a gene: 4. The CDR3 protein is CASSPRQGGYTF. In nucleotides, the CDR3 is TGCGCCAGCAGCCCCAGACAGGGGGGCTACACCTTC.

This clone was detected once. This sample includes further DNA sequences coding for the same CDR3. The genes are TRBV27 and TRBJ2-7; 10 bases align to TRBD1. V gave up 2 bases and J gave up 1 base; unmatched junction bases: 2. CDR1 is MNHEY and CDR2 is SMNVEV in the germline V gene (reference sequence). The CDR3 loop spans 15 amino acids. As DNA, the CDR3 is TGTGCCAGCAGTTTAGGACAGGGGGGATCCTACGAGCAGTACTTC. This sequence encodes CASSLGQGGSYEQYF.

This clone appeared a few times. The J gene is TRBJ2-1, the V gene TRBV18, with a tentative D call TRBD1 (6 bases). This CDR3 comprises 13 residues. V dropped 2 bases and J dropped 5 bases, with 7 bases sitting between them. The germline V gene encodes CDR1 KGHSH and CDR2 LQKENI. CDR3 sequence reads: CASSPGQNNEQFF. The DNA of the CDR3 is TGTGCCAGCTCACCAGGACAGAACAATGAGCAGTTCTTC.

The chain has TRBV28 and TRBJ2-5; 11 nucleotides match TRBD1. The CDR3 spans 17 residues. The ends lost 3 bases at V and 2 bases at J; junction bases unmatched: 8. Germline V lookup: CDR1 MDHEN, CDR2 SYDVKM. In DNA, the CDR3 is TGTGCCAGCAGTTTTCGCAGCGGGACAGGGGGACAAGAGACCCAGTACTTC. It translates to CASSFRSGTGGQETQYF. Combining the CDR3 with reference TRBV28 and TRBJ2-5 gives the whole variable domain DVKVTQSSRYLVKRTGEKVFLECVQDMDHENMFWYRQDPGLGLRLIYFSYDVKMKEKGDIPEGYSVSREKKERFSLILESASTNQTSMYLCASSFRSGTGGQETQYFGPGTRLLVL.

This rearrangement joins TRBV18 to TRBJ2-1; 8 positions agree with TRBD1. J lost 0 bases, V lost 1 base, and 20 bases had no gene match. The CDR3 spans 22 residues. Germline V gene sequence: CDR1 KGHSH, CDR2 LQKENI. Here the CDR3 reads CASSPRYLEGQGARSSYNEQFF. The CDR3 DNA follows: TGTGCCAGCTCACCACGGTATTTAGAGGGCCAGGGGGCCCGAAGCTCCTACAATGAGCAGTTCTTC.

This chain connects TRBV6-6 to TRBJ2-1; 8 bases are shared with TRBD2. Germline trimming cut 2 bases from V and 1 base from J; bases unmatched to any gene: 4. This CDR3 has 16 amino acids. Germline V lookup: CDR1 MNHNY, CDR2 SVGAGI (reference sequence). CDR3 protein: CASSYAAGGSYNEQFF. CDR3 DNA: TGTGCCAGCAGTTACGCTGCGGGGGGTTCCTACAATGAGCAGTTCTTC.

The rearrangement links TRBV5-4 to TRBJ2-2, with 8 bases lining up with TRBD1. This CDR3 is 19 amino acids long. V lost 3 bases and J lost 2; bases outside the gene matches: 15. Germline V gives CDR1 SGHNT, CDR2 YYREEE (reference sequence). CDR3 sequence (DNA): TGTGCCAGCAGCTGGGTGGCCGGGACAGGCCTTGGAAACACCGGGGAGCTGTTTTTT. It translates to CASSWVAGTGLGNTGELFF.

The chain joins TRBV7-2 to TRBJ2-1, with 8 bases identical to TRBD2. The length of the CDR3 is 16 residues. J lost 6 bases, V lost 0 bases, and 7 bases had no gene match. In germline, CDR1 is SGHTA, CDR2 FQGNSA. The CDR3 sequence: CASSLASGTKFNEQFF. The CDR3 DNA sequence: TGTGCCAGCAGCTTAGCTAGCGGGACTAAATTCAATGAGCAGTTCTTC.

The V and J genes are TRBV6-6 and TRBJ1-1; 7 bases are a match to TRBD1. The germline V gene has CDR1 MNHNY and CDR2 SVGAGI (reference sequence). J gave up 5 bases and V 6 bases, and 15 bases lay outside the gene matches. The CDR3 consists of 16 residues. The CDR3, as DNA: TGTGCCAGCAGCCTTACCCCGACAGGGCTTGGAACTGAAGCTTTCTTT. It specifies CASSLTPTGLGTEAFF.

The chain has TRBV10-2 and TRBJ1-1; 8 bases are shared with TRBD1. CDR3 length: 14 amino acids. CDR1 and CDR2 from the germline V gene are WSHSY and SAAADI. With V trimmed by 4 bases and J by 5 bases, 6 bases remained unmatched. CDR3 DNA sequence: TGCGCCAGCAGTGCGCGGACAGGGTGGACTGAAGCTTTCTTT. It translates to CASSARTGWTEAFF.

The chain joins TRBV30 to TRBJ2-7, with 7 bases aligning to TRBD1. Germline V lookup: CDR1 GTSNPN, CDR2 SVGIG (reference sequence). V lost 3 bases and J lost 5; bases outside the gene matches: 13. The CDR3 consists of 15 residues. CDR3 coding DNA: TGTGCCTGGAGCCCCGGGACAGCGGCGATGAACGAGCAGTACTTC. The encoded protein is CAWSPGTAAMNEQYF.

The chain recombines TRBV4-2 with TRBJ2-3; 7 bases match TRBD2. From germline, CDR1 is LGHNA and CDR2 YNFKEQ. Trimming cost V 0 bases and J 4 bases; bases outside gene matches: 10. This CDR3 region has 17 residues. CDR3 DNA: TGTGCCAGCAGCCAAGAGGGGAGCGGGGCAGCGCCAGATACGCAGTATTTT. It encodes CASSQEGSGAAPDTQYF.

The chain carries TRBV10-3 and TRBJ2-7, with 9 nucleotides matching TRBD1. Trimming removed 0 bases from V and 6 bases from J; junction bases left unmatched: 3. The CDR3 length is 14 residues. Germline V CDR1 and CDR2: ENHRY, SYGVKD. The CDR3 loop is CAISESWTGAEQYF. The DNA of the CDR3 is TGTGCCATCAGTGAGTCTTGGACAGGGGCCGAGCAGTACTTC.

On this clone: Mismatch with germline at one junction end may stem from a read error. The J gene is TRBJ2-6, the V gene TRBV7-9, with 9 bases identical to TRBD1. In germline, CDR1 is SEHNR, CDR2 FQNEAQ (reference sequence). CDR3 length: 16 amino acids. CDR3 nucleotide sequence: TGTTCCAGCAGCTACCGGGACAGGGCGGGGGCCAACGTCCTGACTTTC. As protein: CSSSYRDRAGANVLTF.